The subject of this entry is one T cell receptor (beta chain). Its antigen is undetermined. The source of the sample is a study of breast tumors, draining lymph nodes, adjacent tissues. One entry per CDR3 protein, called by TCRdb with MiXCR from the multiplex PCR reads. The data hold 150,000 or so distinct CDR3 sequences, with around 33% observed a single time. Overall study results and limits: Most tumor T cells seemingly derive from lymph node, then expand in tumor. Tumor and nontumor repertoires were significantly more similar in luminal-like than in basal-like breast cancer. Tumor TCR diversity was below lymph nodes but above nontumor tissue.

V lost 0 bases and J 11 bases, leaving 11 bases between the germline ends. The CDR3 length is 13 residues. Germline CDR1 reads MGHRA; CDR2 reads YSYEKL. The lymph nodes were axillary draining lymph nodes from breast cancer patients. The sample comprised axillary lymph node tissue. The origin of this receptor is a female donor with breast cancer. Some clones in this sample may be carry-over from other donors' samples. This chain uses TRBV4-1 with TRBJ1-5; TRBD1 might be the D (5 bases). CDR3 residues: CASSQDPGETQHF. The CDR3 DNA follows: TGCGCCAGCAGCCAAGATCCGGGGGAGACCCAGCATTTT.